These T cell receptor beta chains were read from a single sample in a study of graft-versus-host responses after intestinal transplantation. Sequencing was performed with immunoSEQ multiplex PCR; in TCRdb, only in-frame clones are kept and a portion is missing. The sample includes about 100,000 clones, 87% of them seen just once. No cognate antigen is known for these TCRs. The sequencing here drew on unstimulated CD4+ T cells sorted from spleen or lymph node cells, taken before transplant. These receptors were taken from a human donor who was the organ donor for an intestinal transplant. Both conserved end residues are part of each CDR3.

J,V,CDR3
TRBJ2-5,TRBV5-1,CASRDGTSGAGETQYF
TRBJ1-6,TRBV10-1,CASSEGSLGSPLHF
TRBJ1-4,TRBV7-8,CASSLARNRDRGATNEKLFF
TRBJ1-5,TRBV4-1,CASSQAADPLVGPQHF
TRBJ2-7,TRBV5-1,CASRAVSSYEQYF
TRBJ1-1,TRBV29-1,CSVERLLNTEAFF
TRBJ2-3,TRBV5-1,CASSPAGGVAVGTDTQYF
TRBJ1-2,TRBV7-2,CASSPSRTGSENGYTF
TRBJ1-3,TRBV5-4,CASSLGGADGNTIYF
TRBJ2-1,TRBV5-1,CASRPPTGTVPHEQFF
TRBJ1-2,TRBV5-1,CASSPRGIAANYGYTF
TRBJ1-1,TRBV25-1,CASSGGQGRASF
TRBJ2-5,TRBV5-4,CASSLARGGETQYF
TRBJ2-3,TRBV4-1,CASSQHAQRSTDTQYF
TRBJ2-7,TRBV9,CASTKTSGSGYEQYF
TRBJ2-5,TRBV9,CASSVGGYYQETQYF
TRBJ1-1,TRBV5-4,CASSLALGSNTEAFF
TRBJ1-2,TRBV29-1,CSVDSSPLVNYGYTF
TRBJ1-5,TRBV6-1,CASRIQGNQPQHF
TRBJ1-6,TRBV19,CASSIGGGKASPLHF
TRBJ2-3,TRBV27,CASSSFGDTQYF
TRBJ2-3,TRBV11-3,CASSLGGDTDTQYF
TRBJ1-4,TRBV4-1,CASSQGGSGNEKLFF
TRBJ2-1,TRBV28,CASKAGYNEQFF
TRBJ2-3,TRBV27,CASTLKWDTTDTQYF
-,TRBV7-2,CASSSPFGGISDEQYF
TRBJ1-2,TRBV7-2,CASSGQLNYGYTF
TRBJ1-5,TRBV19,CASMSPRGVLNQPQHF
TRBJ1-6,TRBV5-4,CASSFPGVSPLHF
TRBJ1-4,TRBV7-9,CASSFLLVIGQAHEKLFF
TRBJ2-3,TRBV7-2,CASSFRVRDTGDTQYF
TRBJ1-2,TRBV6-1,CASTQRNNYGYTF